The rows below give T cell receptor beta chains drawn from one sample of a study of radiation and T cells in renal cell carcinoma. Generated by immunoSEQ multiplex PCR, the TCRdb table keeps only in-frame clones and is missing some. The sample comprises around 45,000 clones, 65% to 85% of which are singletons, and 27% rests with the top ten. Sequencing was performed on blood, taken from a patient whose treatment included radiotherapy and nephrectomy. The receptors derive from a woman aged 70-85 years with renal cell carcinoma. The CDR3 runs from the conserved cysteine through the conserved F or W. The D gene is left open where the match is weak. Only some rows state a clone size, as once, few, many or a class for expanded clones.

D gene: TRBD1; clone size: .; V gene: TRBV27; J gene: TRBJ2-3; CDR3 protein: CASSLTRDRVSDTQYF; CDR3 DNA: TGTGCCAGCAGTTTAACCCGGGACAGGGTGTCAGATACGCAGTATTTT
D gene: .; clone size: .; V gene: TRBV27; J gene: TRBJ1-1; CDR3 protein: CASSSLLYLNTEAFF; CDR3 DNA: TGTGCCAGCAGTTCCCTTTTGTACCTGAACACTGAAGCTTTCTTT
D gene: .; clone size: .; V gene: TRBV6-6; J gene: TRBJ2-3; CDR3 protein: CASTASWGLIADTQYF; CDR3 DNA: TGTGCCAGCACCGCCAGCTGGGGTTTGATAGCAGATACGCAGTATTTT
D gene: .; clone size: .; V gene: TRBV11-2; J gene: TRBJ2-6; CDR3 protein: CASVVGGANVLTF; CDR3 DNA: TGTGCCAGTGTCGTGGGAGGGGCCAACGTCCTGACTTTC
D gene: TRBD1; clone size: .; V gene: TRBV9; J gene: TRBJ2-2; CDR3 protein: CASSAGTANTGELFF; CDR3 DNA: TGTGCCAGCAGTGCCGGGACAGCTAACACCGGGGAGCTGTTTTTT
D gene: .; clone size: .; V gene: TRBV7-8; J gene: TRBJ2-3; CDR3 protein: CASSPLLGASTDTQYF; CDR3 DNA: TGTGCCAGCAGCCCTCTTTTGGGGGCTAGCACAGATACGCAGTATTTT
D gene: TRBD2; clone size: .; V gene: TRBV2; J gene: TRBJ2-7; CDR3 protein: CASSEALWGLAGGSYEQYF; CDR3 DNA: TGTGCCAGCAGTGAAGCGCTTTGGGGTCTAGCGGGTGGGTCCTACGAGCAGTACTTC
D gene: TRBD2; clone size: .; V gene: TRBV7-2; J gene: TRBJ2-3; CDR3 protein: CASSLQASGSTSTDTQYF; CDR3 DNA: TGTGCCAGCAGCTTACAGGCTAGCGGGAGTACCAGCACAGATACGCAGTATTTT
D gene: .; clone size: .; V gene: TRBV19; J gene: TRBJ1-5; CDR3 protein: CASTPSTLGQPQHF; CDR3 DNA: TGTGCCAGTACCCCCAGCACCCTCGGCCAGCCCCAGCATTTT
D gene: .; clone size: .; V gene: TRBV7-2; J gene: TRBJ1-5; CDR3 protein: CASNLGAVMGPQHF; CDR3 DNA: TGTGCCAGCAACTTAGGGGCGGTGATGGGGCCCCAGCATTTT
D gene: .; clone size: .; V gene: TRBV7-2; J gene: TRBJ1-5; CDR3 protein: CASSSEQNQPQHF; CDR3 DNA: TGTGCCAGCAGCTCAGAGCAAAATCAGCCCCAGCATTTT
D gene: .; clone size: .; V gene: TRBV6-5; J gene: TRBJ2-7; CDR3 protein: CASSYSAGGTYEQYF; CDR3 DNA: TGTGCCAGCAGTTACTCGGCCGGGGGAACCTACGAGCAGTACTTC
D gene: .; clone size: .; V gene: TRBV13; J gene: TRBJ2-5; CDR3 protein: CASSSRGPQETQYF; CDR3 DNA: TGTGCCAGCAGCTCGCGGGGGCCCCAAGAGACCCAGTACTTC
D gene: .; clone size: once; V gene: TRBV4-2; J gene: TRBJ2-5; CDR3 protein: CASSQDSQTQETQYF; CDR3 DNA: TGTGCCAGCAGCCAAGATTCGCAGACCCAAGAGACCCAGTACTTC
D gene: TRBD2; clone size: .; V gene: TRBV6-5; J gene: TRBJ2-1; CDR3 protein: CASSWGGGPYNEQFF; CDR3 DNA: TGTGCCAGCAGCTGGGGGGGAGGGCCCTACAATGAGCAGTTCTTC
D gene: TRBD1; clone size: .; V gene: TRBV5-1; J gene: TRBJ1-1; CDR3 protein: CASTTTGIDTEAFF; CDR3 DNA: TGCGCCAGCACCACGACAGGGATTGACACTGAAGCTTTCTTT
D gene: TRBD2; clone size: few; V gene: TRBV6-1; J gene: TRBJ2-7; CDR3 protein: CASCRDGGVYEQYF; CDR3 DNA: TGTGCCAGCTGTCGTGATGGGGGGGTCTACGAGCAGTACTTC
D gene: .; clone size: few; V gene: TRBV27; J gene: TRBJ1-1; CDR3 protein: CASSPRSNTEAFF; CDR3 DNA: TGTGCCAGCAGTCCCAGGTCGAACACTGAAGCTTTCTTT
D gene: TRBD1; clone size: .; V gene: TRBV19; J gene: TRBJ1-5; CDR3 protein: CASRRDREDQPQHF; CDR3 DNA: TGTGCCAGTAGACGGGACAGAGAGGATCAGCCCCAGCATTTT
D gene: .; clone size: .; V gene: TRBV5-4; J gene: TRBJ2-5; CDR3 protein: CASSPGLAYQETQYF; CDR3 DNA: TGTGCCAGCAGCCCCGGACTCGCGTACCAAGAGACCCAGTACTTC
D gene: .; clone size: .; V gene: TRBV9; J gene: TRBJ1-3; CDR3 protein: CASSSGQSSGNTIYF; CDR3 DNA: TGTGCCAGCAGCTCAGGACAAAGCTCTGGAAACACCATATATTTT
D gene: TRBD1; clone size: .; V gene: TRBV19; J gene: TRBJ2-2; CDR3 protein: CASSIPPGQGNTGELFF; CDR3 DNA: TGTGCCAGTAGTATCCCCCCGGGACAGGGGAACACCGGGGAGCTGTTTTTT
D gene: .; clone size: .; V gene: TRBV27; J gene: TRBJ1-5; CDR3 protein: CASRLGNQPQHF; CDR3 DNA: TGTGCCAGCAGGTTGGGTAATCAGCCCCAGCATTTT
D gene: .; clone size: once; V gene: TRBV5-1; J gene: TRBJ2-4; CDR3 protein: CASSLDSIGDIQYF; CDR3 DNA: TGCGCCAGCAGCTTGGATTCCATTGGGGACATTCAGTACTTC
D gene: .; clone size: few; V gene: TRBV10-1; J gene: TRBJ1-1; CDR3 protein: CASSSLQNTEAFF; CDR3 DNA: TGCGCCAGCAGTTCCTTACAGAACACTGAAGCTTTCTTT
D gene: .; clone size: many; V gene: TRBV6-1; J gene: TRBJ2-7; CDR3 protein: CASSERSYSEQYF; CDR3 DNA: TGTGCCAGCAGTGAAAGGTCGTATAGCGAGCAGTACTTC
D gene: TRBD1; clone size: few; V gene: TRBV2; J gene: TRBJ2-7; CDR3 protein: CASSPRTGGGEQYF; CDR3 DNA: TGTGCCAGCAGTCCCCGGACAGGGGGCGGCGAGCAGTACTTC
D gene: TRBD2; clone size: .; V gene: TRBV6-1; J gene: TRBJ2-5; CDR3 protein: CASSEGLAGFQETQYF; CDR3 DNA: TGTGCCAGCAGTGAAGGACTAGCGGGCTTCCAAGAGACCCAGTACTTC
D gene: .; clone size: few; V gene: TRBV5-1; J gene: TRBJ2-5; CDR3 protein: CASSLAPTGAQETQYF; CDR3 DNA: TGCGCCAGCAGCTTGGCCCCCACTGGGGCCCAAGAGACCCAGTACTTC
D gene: TRBD1; clone size: .; V gene: TRBV11-2; J gene: TRBJ1-4; CDR3 protein: CASSLTTGTTNEKLFF; CDR3 DNA: TGTGCCAGCAGCTTAACGACAGGGACAACTAATGAAAAACTGTTTTTT
D gene: .; clone size: .; V gene: TRBV7-2; J gene: TRBJ2-7; CDR3 protein: CASSLQGSSYEQYF; CDR3 DNA: TGTGCCAGCAGCCTCCAGGGCTCCTCCTACGAGCAGTACTTC
D gene: .; clone size: .; V gene: TRBV5-5; J gene: TRBJ1-4; CDR3 protein: CASSPKGGDEKLFF; CDR3 DNA: TGTGCCAGCAGCCCAAAAGGAGGGGATGAAAAACTGTTTTTT
D gene: .; clone size: .; V gene: TRBV30; J gene: TRBJ1-2; CDR3 protein: CAWSPTFGGYTF; CDR3 DNA: TGTGCCTGGAGTCCTACCTTCGGGGGCTACACCTTC
D gene: .; clone size: .; V gene: TRBV4-2; J gene: TRBJ1-5; CDR3 protein: CASSQTYNQPQHF; CDR3 DNA: TGTGCCAGCAGCCAGACCTACAATCAGCCCCAGCATTTT
D gene: TRBD1; clone size: .; V gene: TRBV2; J gene: TRBJ1-5; CDR3 protein: CASSERTGGQPQHF; CDR3 DNA: TGTGCCAGCAGTGAAAGGACAGGGGGTCAACCCCAGCATTTT
D gene: .; clone size: .; V gene: TRBV2; J gene: TRBJ1-1; CDR3 protein: CASRESEAFF; CDR3 DNA: TGTGCCAGTAGGGAGTCTGAAGCTTTCTTT
D gene: .; clone size: .; V gene: TRBV2; J gene: TRBJ1-5; CDR3 protein: CATTKNQGTINQPQHF; CDR3 DNA: TGTGCCACCACAAAGAACCAGGGGACGATCAATCAGCCCCAGCATTTT
D gene: .; clone size: .; V gene: TRBV25-1; J gene: TRBJ2-2; CDR3 protein: CASSEAREWIGELFF; CDR3 DNA: TGTGCCAGCAGTGAGGCCAGGGAATGGATCGGGGAGCTGTTTTTT
D gene: .; clone size: .; V gene: TRBV7-9; J gene: TRBJ1-1; CDR3 protein: CASSLAFSSAEAFF; CDR3 DNA: TGTGCCAGCAGCTTAGCTTTCTCTTCCGCTGAAGCTTTCTTT